Listed below are T cell receptor beta chains from one sample, sequenced in a study of T cell responses to AZD1222 COVID-19 vaccine. The repertoire was sequenced with immunoSEQ multiplex PCR; TCRdb's copy has only in-frame clones and lacks some. The sample has 120,000 to 150,000 clones, more than 70% seen once. The specimen was peripheral blood, collected on day 0 of AZD1222 vaccination. These receptors were collected from an adult in good health. Each CDR3 is given with its conserved first and last residue. The D gene is left open where the match is weak. A row's size may be missing; if present it is once, few, many or a size class.

>TRBD1|-|14|TRBV14|TRBJ1-4
CASSRSGTDEKLFF
TGTGCCAGCAGCCGATCCGGGACAGATGAAAAACTGTTTTTT
>TRBD2|-|15|TRBV27|TRBJ2-3
CASIAAGAPADTQYF
TGTGCCAGCATTGCAGCGGGGGCCCCCGCAGATACGCAGTATTTT
>TRBD1|-|15|TRBV6-5|TRBJ2-7
CASSSDRGQVLEQYF
TGTGCCAGCAGTAGTGACAGGGGGCAGGTTCTCGAGCAGTACTTC
>-|few|13|TRBV7-9|TRBJ2-5
CASSSPAGETQYF
TGTGCCAGCAGCTCCCCGGCGGGAGAGACCCAGTACTTC
>TRBD1|-|12|TRBV10-3|TRBJ1-6
CATGQGASPLHF
TGTGCCACAGGACAGGGCGCTTCACCCCTCCACTTT
>-|-|13|TRBV10-3|TRBJ2-1
CAIKGGDYNEQFF
TGTGCCATCAAAGGGGGTGACTACAATGAGCAGTTCTTC
>TRBD1|-|14|TRBV19|TRBJ1-4
CASSTGATNEKLFF
TGTGCCAGTAGCACAGGGGCAACTAATGAAAAACTGTTTTTT
>-|-|14|TRBV3-1/TRBV3-2|TRBJ1-5
CASSQGGPEKPQHF
TGTGCCAGCAGCCAAGGGGGACCGGAAAAGCCCCAGCATTTT
>TRBD1|-|15|TRBV28|TRBJ1-5
CASSPRQGDNQPQHF
TGTGCCAGCAGTCCCCGACAGGGCGACAATCAGCCCCAGCATTTT
>TRBD1|-|13|TRBV2|TRBJ1-2
CASSADREGGYTF
TGTGCCAGCAGCGCCGACAGGGAGGGTGGCTACACCTTC
>TRBD2|-|15|TRBV5-1|TRBJ2-1
CASTPGLAAYNEQFF
TGCGCCAGCACCCCGGGACTAGCGGCCTACAATGAGCAGTTCTTC
>TRBD2|-|15|TRBV7-2|TRBJ2-7
CASSRKDGGSYEQYF
TGTGCCAGCAGTCGCAAGGATGGCGGGAGCTACGAGCAGTACTTC
>-|-|13|TRBV5-4|TRBJ1-6
CASSPTGVSPLHF
TGTGCCAGCAGTCCGACTGGGGTTTCACCCCTCCACTTT
>-|-|13|TRBV5-6|TRBJ1-2
CASSLGQNYGYTF
TGTGCCAGCAGCTTGGGACAGAACTATGGCTACACCTTC
>-|-|12|TRBV29-1|TRBJ1-2
CSVNNGAYGYTF
TGCAGCGTTAATAATGGGGCGTATGGCTACACCTTC
>TRBD2|-|15|TRBV30|TRBJ2-7
CAWSVPERGPYEQYF
TGTGCCTGGAGTGTACCGGAGCGGGGGCCCTACGAGCAGTACTTC
>-|-|16|TRBV19|TRBJ1-1
CASSDDSRRGNTEAFF
TGTGCCAGTAGCGACGATTCAAGAAGGGGGAACACTGAAGCTTTCTTT
>-|-|15|TRBV7-9|TRBJ1-1
CASSLVPSLNTEAFF
TGTGCCAGCAGCTTAGTTCCCTCCTTGAACACTGAAGCTTTCTTT
>-|-|13|TRBV9|TRBJ1-1
CASSVSSRTEAFF
TGTGCCAGCAGCGTATCGTCTCGGACTGAAGCTTTCTTT
>TRBD1|-|14|TRBV5-1|TRBJ1-1
CASSRGTENTEAFF
TGCGCCAGCAGCCGTGGGACAGAGAACACTGAAGCTTTCTTT